This T cell receptor beta chain was observed in a study of T cells after yellow fever vaccination. A universal primer site and UMIs were added as TCR cDNA was made by 5'RACE template switching. In TCRdb, the 5' RACE reads were re-called with MiXCR into one record per CDR3 protein. Of about 340,000 distinct CDR3 sequences detected, 12% appear once; the ten largest clones hold 2.5% to 4%. A remark on this clonotype: Its antigen is currently unknown.

General study findings and limits: Abundant contaminating clonotypes from the bulk population could appear in FACS-sorted repertoires. Overlap between CD4 and CD8 compartments was detected for a small share of clonotypes. Boosting was followed by the reappearance of most primary-vaccination clones (about 96% CD4, under 90% CD8).

The V and J ends lost 4 bases and 2 bases, in that order; junction bases with no gene match: 9. The CDR3 length is 17 residues. In germline, CDR1 is KGHDR, CDR2 SFDVKD. This chain connects TRBV24-1 to TRBJ2-2, with 7 bases matching TRBD1. The sequences come from CD4+ T cells sorted from PBMCs, collected 15 days after the yellow fever booster vaccination. The TCR sequence derives from a man aged 18-30 years who received the YFV17D yellow fever vaccine. CDR3 in amino acids: CATSDPLGTANTGELFF. The CDR3 DNA follows: TGTGCCACCAGTGACCCGCTCGGGACAGCTAACACCGGGGAGCTGTTTTTT.